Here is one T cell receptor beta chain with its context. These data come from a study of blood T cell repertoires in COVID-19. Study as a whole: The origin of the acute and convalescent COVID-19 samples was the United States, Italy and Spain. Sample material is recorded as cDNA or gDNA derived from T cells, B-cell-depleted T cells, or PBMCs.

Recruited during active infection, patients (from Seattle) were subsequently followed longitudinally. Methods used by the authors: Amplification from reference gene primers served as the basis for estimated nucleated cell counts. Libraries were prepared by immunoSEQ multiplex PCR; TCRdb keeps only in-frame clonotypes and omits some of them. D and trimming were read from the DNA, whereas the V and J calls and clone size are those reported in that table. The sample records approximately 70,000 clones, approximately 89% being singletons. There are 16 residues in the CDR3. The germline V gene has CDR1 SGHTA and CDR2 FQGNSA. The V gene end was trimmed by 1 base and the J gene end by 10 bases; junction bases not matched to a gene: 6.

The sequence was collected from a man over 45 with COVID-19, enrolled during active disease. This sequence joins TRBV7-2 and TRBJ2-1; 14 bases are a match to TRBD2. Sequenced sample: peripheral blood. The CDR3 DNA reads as TGTGCCAGCAGCTTAGGACTAGCGGGAGGGCAAGGGGAGCAGTTCTTC. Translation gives CASSLGLAGGQGEQFF.